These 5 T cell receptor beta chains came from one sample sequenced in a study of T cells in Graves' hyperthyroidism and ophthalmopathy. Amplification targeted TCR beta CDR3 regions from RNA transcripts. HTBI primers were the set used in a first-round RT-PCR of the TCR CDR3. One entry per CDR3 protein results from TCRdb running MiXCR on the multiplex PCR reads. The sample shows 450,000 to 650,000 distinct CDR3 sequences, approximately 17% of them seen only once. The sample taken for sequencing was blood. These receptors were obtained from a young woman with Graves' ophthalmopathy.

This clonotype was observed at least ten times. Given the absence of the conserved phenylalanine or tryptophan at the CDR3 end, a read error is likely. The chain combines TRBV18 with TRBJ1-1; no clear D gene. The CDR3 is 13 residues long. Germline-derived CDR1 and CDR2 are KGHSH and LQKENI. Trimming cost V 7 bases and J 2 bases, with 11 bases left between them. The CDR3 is CASYPTDNTEAFL. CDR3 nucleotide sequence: TGTGCCAGCTACCCGACGGACAACACTGAAGCTTTCCTT.

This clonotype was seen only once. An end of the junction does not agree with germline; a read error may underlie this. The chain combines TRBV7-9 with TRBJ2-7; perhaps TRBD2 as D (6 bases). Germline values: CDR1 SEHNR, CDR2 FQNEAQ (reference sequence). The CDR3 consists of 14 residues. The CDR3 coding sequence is TGTACCAGCAGCTACGGAGGGACTTCCTACGAGCAGTACTTC. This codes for CTSSYGGTSYEQYF.

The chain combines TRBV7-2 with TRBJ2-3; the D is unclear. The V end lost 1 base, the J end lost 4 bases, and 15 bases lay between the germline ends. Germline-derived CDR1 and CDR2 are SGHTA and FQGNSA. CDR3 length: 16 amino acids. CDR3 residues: CASSLGQNTGPDTQYF. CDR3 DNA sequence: TGTGCCAGCAGCTTAGGTCAGAACACCGGTCCAGATACGCAGTATTTT.

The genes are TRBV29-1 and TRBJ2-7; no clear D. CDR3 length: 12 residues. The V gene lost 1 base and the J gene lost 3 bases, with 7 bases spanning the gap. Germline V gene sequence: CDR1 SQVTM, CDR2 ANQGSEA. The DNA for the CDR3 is TGCAGCGTTGAAGGGGGAAACTACGAGCAGTACTTC. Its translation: CSVEGGNYEQYF.

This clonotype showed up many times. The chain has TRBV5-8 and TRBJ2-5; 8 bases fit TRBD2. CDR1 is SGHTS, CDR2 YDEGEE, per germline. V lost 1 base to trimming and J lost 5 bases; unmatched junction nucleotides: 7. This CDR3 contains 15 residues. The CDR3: CASSLSGRARETQYF. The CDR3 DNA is TGTGCCAGCAGCTTGTCCGGGAGGGCCCGGGAGACCCAGTACTTC.